What follows are 18 T cell receptor beta chains derived from one specimen sequenced in a study of metastatic and nonmetastatic thyroid tumors. TCRdb reassembled clones from the PCR reads with MiXCR. The table shows 20,000 or so clones, with about 23% occurring only once. No patient received treatment before thyroid surgery. Material for sequencing was blood. The receptors shown here come from a male donor with papillary thyroid cancer or a benign thyroid nodule (not recorded which). Some clones in this sample may be carry-over from other donors' samples.

This rearrangement joins TRBV15 to TRBJ2-1, with 12 bases aligning to TRBD2. The length of the CDR3 is 16 residues. Germline V CDR1 and CDR2: LNHNV, YYDKDF (reference sequence). Trimming cost V 2 bases and J 12 bases; bases outside gene matches: 11. CDR3 residues: CATSRLAGGQREGQFF. CDR3 sequence (DNA): TGTGCCACCAGCAGACTAGCGGGAGGGCAACGGGAGGGGCAGTTCTTC.

This clone was seen just once. A much larger clone is a single base away; this may be a read error. The chain uses TRBV7-9 and TRBJ1-1; TRBD1 matches at 7 bases. The germline gives CDR1 SEHNR, CDR2 FQNEAQ (reference sequence). The CDR3 runs 14 residues. After removal of 5 bases from V and 4 bases from J, the junction contained 7 bases not matched to a gene. DNA for the CDR3: TGTGCCAGCAGCACTACAGGGGTGGGCACTGAAGCTTTCTTT. This codes for CASSTTGVGTEAFF. The full variable domain, with the rest looked up from reference TRBV7-9 and TRBJ1-1, is DTGVSQNPRHKITKRGQNVTFRCDPISEHNRLYWYRQTLGQGPEFLTYFQNEAQLEKSRLLSDRFSAERPKGSFSTLEIQRTEQGDSAMYLCASSTTGVGTEAFFGQGTRLTVV.

The chain couples TRBV6-2 or TRBV6-3 to TRBJ2-1; D might be TRBD1 (5 bases). Trimming pared 6 bases from V and 0 bases from J, leaving 15 bases between. The CDR3 runs to 16 residues. The germline V gene encodes CDR1 MNHEY and CDR2 SVGEGT. The CDR3 DNA sequence: TGTGCCAGCAGAGTCCACAGGTCCCGCTCCTACAATGAGCAGTTCTTC. Translating gives CASRVHRSRSYNEQFF.

The rearrangement links TRBV28 to TRBJ2-2, with 7 positions matching TRBD2. The V and J ends lost 5 bases and 5 bases, in that order; junction bases with no gene match: 11. This CDR3 region has 16 residues. Germline CDR1 MDHEN, CDR2 SYDVKM. CDR3 DNA: TGTGCCAGCAGTCCCACCGGCGGGAGATCTACCGGGGAGCTGTTTTTT. Its protein product is CASSPTGGRSTGELFF.

This clone showed up just once. V and J are TRBV5-1 and TRBJ2-3, with 8 bases identical to TRBD1. This CDR3 has 14 amino acids. With V trimmed by 4 bases and J by 5 bases, 6 bases remained unmatched. Germline lookup yields CDR1 SGHRS and CDR2 YFSETQ. CDR3 amino acids: CASSPRQGKDTQYF. The CDR3 coding sequence is TGCGCCAGCAGCCCGAGACAGGGGAAAGATACGCAGTATTTT.

The sample holds many counts of this clone. The chain combines TRBV12-3 or TRBV12-4 with TRBJ1-5; D is undetermined. The CDR3 covers 13 residues. Trimming cost V 5 bases and J 5 bases, with 10 bases left between them. CDR3 in DNA: TGTGCCAGCAGTCGGATGAGGCATCAGCCCCAGCATTTT. Translation: CASSRMRHQPQHF.

The chain is built from TRBV10-2 and TRBJ1-2; D not certain. This CDR3 spans 15 amino acids. Germline values: CDR1 WSHSY, CDR2 SAAADI. Trimming removed 2 bases at V and 5 bases at J, with 15 bases between. For the CDR3, the DNA is TGCGCCAGCAGTGAGACTAACACGCGAAAGTATGGCTACACCTTC. This gives the protein CASSETNTRKYGYTF.

The chain combines TRBV6-1 with TRBJ2-7, with TRBD1 matching over 9 bases. This CDR3 region has 12 residues. The germline V gene encodes CDR1 MNHNS and CDR2 SASEGT. J gave up 6 bases and V 4 bases, and 1 base lay outside the gene matches. CDR3 residues: CASSGQGGEQYF. The CDR3 DNA is TGTGCCAGCAGTGGACAGGGGGGCGAGCAGTACTTC.

This sequence joins TRBV12-3 or TRBV12-4 and TRBJ2-1, with 7 positions matching TRBD1. V was clipped by 3 bases and J by 7 bases; unmatched bases: 6. The CDR3 runs to 14 residues. The CDR3 here is CASSFLGTVNEQFF. Written as DNA, the CDR3 is TGTGCCAGCAGTTTTCTAGGGACAGTAAATGAGCAGTTCTTC.

At least ten counts were recorded for this clone. A much larger clone lies a single base off, so this may be a read error. This rearrangement joins TRBV5-1 to TRBJ2-6; 11 bases map to TRBD1. CDR3 length equals 18 residues. Germline V gives CDR1 SGHRS, CDR2 YFSETQ. V shed 5 bases and J 2 bases; nucleotides not matched to a gene: 9. The CDR3 is CASSSRTGGRAGANVLTF. The CDR3 nucleotides are TGCGCCAGCAGTTCCCGGACAGGGGGCCGGGCTGGGGCCAACGTCCTGACTTTC.

This clone appeared many times. The V gene is TRBV3-1, the J gene TRBJ2-1; 7 bases align to TRBD2. J lost 5 bases, V lost 4 bases, and 8 bases had no gene match. Germline CDR1 and CDR2: LGHDT and YNNKEL (reference sequence). This CDR3 has 15 residues. The CDR3 here is CASSPRGLADNEQFF. CDR3 coding DNA: TGTGCCAGCAGCCCGAGAGGGCTAGCGGACAATGAGCAGTTCTTC.

There are many counts of this clone. The rearrangement uses TRBV7-2 and TRBJ1-3; possibly TRBD1 for D (5 bases). Trimming removed 3 bases from V and 0 bases from J, with 6 bases in between. The V gene's germline CDR1 is SGHTA and CDR2 FQGNSA. The CDR3 loop spans 14 amino acids. Here the CDR3 reads CASSLGGSGNTIYF. The CDR3 nucleotides are TGTGCCAGCAGCTTGGGGGGCTCTGGAAACACCATATATTTT.

With regard to this clone: A clone one base away is much larger, so this may be a read error. The chain employs TRBV18 and TRBJ2-1, with 13 bases matching TRBD2. The CDR3 extends over 19 amino acids. The germline V gene has CDR1 KGHSH and CDR2 LQKENI. Here the CDR3 DNA reads TGTGCCAGCTCACCAGATGCTCAACTAGCGGGAGGGAGCTGGAATGAGCAGTCCTTC. It encodes CASSPDAQLAGGSWNEQSF. Full variable domain (remainder filled in from reference TRBV18 and TRBJ2-1): NAGVMQNPRHLVRRRGQEARLRCSPMKGHSHVYWYRQLPEEGLKFMVYLQKENIIDESGMPKERFSAEFPKEGPSILRIQQVVRGDSAAYFCASSPDAQLAGGSWNEQSFGPGTRLTVL.

This clone was counted between two and nine times. Other DNA sequences in the sample encode the same CDR3. The chain joins TRBV4-1 to TRBJ1-2; no reliable D call. The CDR3 has 14 amino acids. Germline values: CDR1 MGHRA, CDR2 YSYEKL. V lost 0 bases to trimming and J lost 0 bases, with 5 bases between them. The CDR3 sequence: CASSQERANYGYTF. Here the CDR3 DNA reads TGCGCCAGCAGCCAAGAAAGGGCTAACTATGGCTACACCTTC.

This clone was seen a few times. This CDR3 is also generated by other DNA sequences in the sample. The chain is built from TRBV6-1 and TRBJ2-7; D is possibly TRBD1 (6 bases). The CDR3 contains 13 residues. Germline values: CDR1 MNHNS, CDR2 SASEGT. V was cut by 6 bases and J by 7 bases, with 16 bases left in between. CDR3 DNA sequence: TGTGCCAGCAGGCGGACAGTTACCAATGAGCAGTACTTC. It yields the protein CASRRTVTNEQYF.

This clone was counted ten times or more. The V gene is TRBV19, the J gene TRBJ2-2; no clear D. CDR3 length: 13 amino acids. With 6 bases removed from V and 2 bases from J, the gap between germline ends came to 7 bases. Germline values: CDR1 LNHDA, CDR2 SQIVND (reference sequence). The CDR3 nucleotides read TGTGCCAGTAGCAATCCAAACACCGGGGAGCTGTTTTTT. Protein sequence: CASSNPNTGELFF.

Comment on this clone: A much larger clone differs from this one at a single base, so this may be a read error. The chain has TRBV20-1 and TRBJ2-7, with D possibly called TRBD1 or TRBD2 (5 bases each). Germline V gene data show CDR1 as DFQATT and CDR2 as SNEGSKA (reference sequence). The CDR3 consists of 13 residues. The CDR3 here is CSARRGVLYEEYF. DNA of the CDR3: TGCAGTGCTAGGAGGGGAGTCCTTTACGAGGAGTACTTC.

This clone was picked up many times. V and J are TRBV11-2 and TRBJ1-4; D unclear. Trimming shortened V by 10 bases and J by 0 bases, and 9 bases separated the two germline ends. This CDR3 has 13 residues. Germline-derived CDR1 and CDR2 are SGHAT and FQNNGV. The CDR3 coding sequence is TGTGCCACCGCGTTTGCAACTAATGAAAAACTGTTTTTT. It translates to CATAFATNEKLFF. Full variable domain (rest looked up from reference TRBV11-2 and TRBJ1-4): EAGVAQSPRYKIIEKRQSVAFWCNPISGHATLYWYQQILGQGPKLLIQFQNNGVVDDSQLPKDRFSAERLKGVDSTLKIQPAKLEDSAVYLCATAFATNEKLFFGSGTQLSVL.